This TCR beta chain was sequenced for a study of blood T cells in healthy people across ages (dated by TCRdb to the mid-2010s). Regarding the research as a whole: In model experiments, template switching captured roughly one uniquely barcoded TCR beta cDNA molecule for every two T cells. To track age-related changes in TCR beta repertoire diversity, the study relied on deep sequencing normalized with unique cDNA molecular identifiers. The donors were divided into four age groups: young (average around 16 years), middle-aged (approximately 41), aged (about 60) and long-lived (82). To avoid experimental bias, donors of different ages were randomly spread across the sequencing lanes. The study analyzed two additional independent replicas of 1 million unique cDNA reads from the same blood draw for two donors, one aged 18 to 30 and one aged 80 or older. The research as a whole found: The percentage of naive T cells measured by flow cytometry correlated strongly with observed TCR beta diversity. As age increased, observed TCR beta diversity per million T cells dropped in a roughly linear way, and a significant reduction was already evident by age about 40. Because profiling used bulk unsorted PBMCs, naive and antigen-experienced compartments could not be compared conclusively. Total diversity estimates from one million sequenced T cells were considered lower bounds and underestimates. The CMV infection status of donors was not known, potentially confounding age-related changes in expanded clonotypes. The long-lived group showed more naive CD4+ T cells, fewer expanded clones and increased TCR diversity than the aged group, suggesting age selection.

Note on this clonotype: Its binding antigen is unknown. The sample holds no much larger clone one base away, and base qualities are not on file.

As encoded in the germline V gene, CDR1 is SGHTA while CDR2 is FQGNSA. The CDR3 sequence holds 13 residues, the cysteine and phenylalanine included. Kept here is only the CDR3 DNA, which spans 39 bases and is read in frame from base 1. Between the V and J ends, shortened by 1 base and 6 bases respectively, the junction contains 9 bases. The method behind the library was 5' RACE. Sequencer: Illumina HiSeq 2500. A second roughly 6 to 12 cycle PCR used a sample-barcoded 5' primer and a J-beta primer mix. A unique molecular identifier was introduced onto each TCR beta cDNA molecule by a template-switch 5' adaptor carrying 12 random nucleotides. At least 2.5 million CDR3-containing paired-end reads were obtained from each sample. First-strand cDNA was synthesized from all RNA with the Mint cDNA synthesis kit, primed by a TRBC-specific oligonucleotide. Following uracil-DNA glycosylase treatment, a first 18-cycle PCR with universal primers M1SS and BC2_uni_R was performed on all cDNA. Per the source publication's procedure: For normalization, 1 million high-quality reads were randomly selected from each sample, with every read carrying a distinct molecular identifier. Instead of being binned into consensus sequences, reads that shared molecular identifiers were thrown out. MiTCR, with a Q25 quality threshold and the strictest error-elimination algorithm, was used for CDR3 identification, clonotype clustering and error correction. A nonparametric unseen species model with Euler transformation was used to estimate lower-bound total TCR beta diversity. TCRdb applied fastp at Q25 and MiXCR to the public reads, then kept only in-frame beta chains. Every CDR3 protein is listed once, alongside the most common genes and DNA of its rows. TCRdb's processing, not the study's, gives the V and J calls here. The sample table contains around 1.5 million distinct CDR3 sequences; only one count was recorded for roughly 64% of them. Of the sample, 6.7% falls within the top ten clones.

Donors were 39 systemically healthy Caucasian individuals from Russia aged roughly 6 to 90 years. Each donor gave ten milliliters of peripheral blood, collected into EDTA-treated Vacutainer tubes. Ficoll-Paque density-gradient centrifugation was used to isolate PBMCs, with at least 6 million per sample. Total RNA was extracted from PBMCs with Trizol reagent, with at least 5.5 micrograms obtained per sample. For every donor, flow cytometry on a PBMC aliquot measured the percentage of naive CD45RAhigh/CD27high T cells. Sequencing was performed on blood. The source of this sequence is a man between 18 and 29 years old in good health. Here the chain combines TRBV7-2 and TRBJ1-1; TRBD1 is a weak D gene call, 5 bases matching. The bases are TGTGCCAGCAGCTTAGGGGCAGGGCCTGAAGCTTTCTTT. It translates to CASSLGAGPEAFF.